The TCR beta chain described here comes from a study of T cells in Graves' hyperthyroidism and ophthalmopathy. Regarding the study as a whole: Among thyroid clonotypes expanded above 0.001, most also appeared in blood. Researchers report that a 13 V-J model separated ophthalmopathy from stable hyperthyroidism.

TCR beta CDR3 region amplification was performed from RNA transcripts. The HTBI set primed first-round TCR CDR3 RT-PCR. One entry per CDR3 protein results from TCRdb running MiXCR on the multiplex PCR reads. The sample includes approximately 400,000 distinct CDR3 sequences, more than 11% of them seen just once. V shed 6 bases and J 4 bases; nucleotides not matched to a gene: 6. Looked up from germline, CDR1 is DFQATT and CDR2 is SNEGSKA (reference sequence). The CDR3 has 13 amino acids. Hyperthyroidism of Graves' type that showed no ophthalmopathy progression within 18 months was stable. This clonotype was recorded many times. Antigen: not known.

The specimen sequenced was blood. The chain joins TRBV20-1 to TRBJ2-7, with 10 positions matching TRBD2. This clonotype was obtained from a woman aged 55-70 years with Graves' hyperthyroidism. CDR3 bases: TGCAGTGCAACAGCGGGAGGGATTTACGAGCAGTACTTC. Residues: CSATAGGIYEQYF.